One T cell receptor (beta chain) is described in this entry. Trimming removed 5 bases at V and 0 bases at J, with 16 bases between. The CDR3 totals 16 residues. These data belong to a study of blood T cells in healthy people across ages. Sample-barcoded 5' priming and a J-beta primer mix drove a second PCR of roughly 6 to 12 cycles. One entry per CDR3 protein results from TCRdb running MiXCR on the 5' RACE reads. Of over 750,000 distinct CDR3 sequences in the sample, approximately 25% were seen once. Separately, the same data were catalogued under a study of T cells of mothers and their children.

Sequences were obtained from blood. The TCR comes from a boy between 10 and 17 years old in good health. This chain links TRBV12-3 or TRBV12-4 with TRBJ2-5; the D gene is possibly TRBD1 (6 bases). The CDR3 protein is CASSHSGDKYQETQYF. The CDR3 DNA reads as TGTGCCAGCAGTCACTCCGGGGACAAGTACCAAGAGACCCAGTACTTC.